The 26 T cell receptor beta chains in this list originate from one sample, sequenced in a study of cytomegalovirus exposure and HLA in healthy donors. The PCR made use of 60 Vbeta and 13 Jbeta primers. The assay was immunoSEQ multiplex PCR, and TCRdb's table has in-frame clones only and misses some. The repertoire holds around 150,000 clones, 65% to 80% seen once, with about 6.5% in the top ten. Input material: PBMCs. Receptors were obtained from a man aged 40-49 years in good health and CMV-seropositive.

V is TRBV5-1 and J is TRBJ1-2; D gene unclear. Germline V gene data show CDR1 as SGHRS and CDR2 as YFSETQ. Trimming shortened V by 1 base and J by 3 bases, and 13 bases separated the two germline ends. This CDR3 is built from 15 residues. Written as DNA, the CDR3 is TGCGCCAGCAGCTTGACTACAAACTTAGACTATGGCTACACCTTC. This encodes CASSLTTNLDYGYTF.

The V call is TRBV18, the J call TRBJ2-7, with 7 bases identical to TRBD2. V was pared by 3 bases and J by 2 bases, with 10 bases of the junction left unmatched. The CDR3 covers 16 residues. The germline V gene has CDR1 KGHSH and CDR2 LQKENI. CDR3 protein: CASSPPPGEGPYEQYF. The CDR3 bases are TGTGCCAGCTCACCCCCCCCTGGGGAGGGACCCTACGAGCAGTACTTC.

This rearrangement joins TRBV2 to TRBJ1-1, with D tentatively TRBD1 (6 bases). The CDR3 sequence is 14 residues long. Between the trimmed V and J ends, which lost 9 bases and 4 bases, there was a span of 18 bases. Germline V CDR1 and CDR2: SNHLY, FYNNEI. The DNA of the CDR3 is TGTGCCAGTAGCAACAGGGCTCCGGGCACTGAAGCTTTCTTT. This gives the protein CASSNRAPGTEAFF.

This clone was seen just once. The chain recombines TRBV11-2 with TRBJ1-2; perhaps TRBD1 as D (5 bases). This CDR3 region has 13 residues. V gave up 3 bases and J gave up 3 bases, with 8 bases separating them. Germline V lookup: CDR1 SGHAT, CDR2 FQNNGV. The CDR3 region has the DNA TGTGCCAGCAGCTTCAGGGTAGACTATGGCTACACCTTC. It encodes CASSFRVDYGYTF. Looking up the rest from reference TRBV11-2 and TRBJ1-2 gives the full variable domain: EAGVAQSPRYKIIEKRQSVAFWCNPISGHATLYWYQQILGQGPKLLIQFQNNGVVDDSQLPKDRFSAERLKGVDSTLKIQPAKLEDSAVYLCASSFRVDYGYTFGSGTRLTVV.

The chain is built from TRBV29-1 and TRBJ1-1; D not certain. The CDR3 is 14 amino acids. Trimming cost V 7 bases and J 2 bases, with 17 bases left between them. CDR1 and CDR2 from the germline V gene are SQVTM and ANQGSEA. CDR3 bases: TGCAGCGCCCAAAAAATAACCAGAAACACTGAAGCTTTCTTT. Amino acids: CSAQKITRNTEAFF.

This clone was seen a few times. J is TRBJ2-7 and V is TRBV15, with TRBD1 matching 8 bases. V was pared by 6 bases and J by 7 bases, with 14 bases of the junction left unmatched. This CDR3 comprises 15 residues. Germline CDR1 and CDR2: LNHNV and YYDKDF (reference sequence). Here the CDR3 DNA reads TGTGCCACCAGTGTGGGGGTGCAGGGGGCAAGGGAGCAGTACTTC. Residues: CATSVGVQGAREQYF. Full variable domain (outside the CDR3, taken from reference TRBV15 and TRBJ2-7): DAMVIQNPRYQVTQFGKPVTLSCSQTLNHNVMYWYQQKSSQAPKLLFHYYDKDFNNEADTPDNFQSRRPNTSFCFLDIRSPGLGDTAMYLCATSVGVQGAREQYFGPGTRLTVT.

The CDR3 loop reads CASSLRLSGNQPQHF. The CDR3 DNA reads as TGTGCCAGCAGCTTGCGGTTGTCAGGGAATCAGCCCCAGCATTTT. The chain carries TRBV5-6 and TRBJ1-5; D possibly corresponds to TRBD1 (5 bases). Deletions cut 1 base from V and 4 bases from J, with 12 bases between. The length of the CDR3 is 15 residues. In germline, CDR1 is SGHDT, CDR2 YYEEEE.

The chain carries TRBV10-1 and TRBJ2-1, with D perhaps TRBD2 (6 bases). CDR1 WNHNN and CDR2 SYGVQD come from the germline V gene (reference sequence). The CDR3 runs 12 residues. V lost 0 bases and J 9 bases, leaving 6 bases between the germline ends. CDR3 coding DNA: TGCGCCAGCAGTGAGTCGGAGGGTGAGCAGTTCTTC. This codes for CASSESEGEQFF.

The V and J genes are TRBV6-1 and TRBJ1-1; D is perhaps TRBD1 (5 bases). V was trimmed by 1 base and J by 6 bases, leaving 15 bases between them. Germline assignment: CDR1 MNHNS and CDR2 SASEGT. CDR3 size: 15 residues. For the CDR3, the DNA is TGTGCCAGCAGTGAAGGGGCCAGGGCAGTGCCTGAAGCTTTCTTT. Translation: CASSEGARAVPEAFF.

The J gene is TRBJ1-1, the V gene TRBV11-2; D gene ambiguous. The CDR3 loop spans 14 amino acids. The germline gives CDR1 SGHAT, CDR2 FQNNGV. V shed 3 bases and J shed 4 bases, with 12 bases lying between them. Here the CDR3 reads CASSFTGVSTEAFF. In DNA, the CDR3 is TGTGCCAGCAGCTTTACCGGGGTGAGCACTGAAGCTTTCTTT.

This chain connects TRBV7-9 to TRBJ1-4; TRBD1 is a possible D gene (6 bases). The germline V and J ends were trimmed by 3 bases and 6 bases, with 14 bases remaining between them. The CDR3 loop spans 15 amino acids. Germline lookup yields CDR1 SEHNR and CDR2 FQNEAQ (reference sequence). The CDR3 here is CASSFPGRGDEKLFF. In DNA form, the CDR3 reads TGTGCCAGCAGCTTCCCGGGCAGGGGAGATGAAAAACTGTTTTTT.

The chain joins TRBV4-1 to TRBJ1-2; D is unresolved. V lost 1 base to trimming and J lost 7 bases, with 16 bases between them. CDR1 is MGHRA, CDR2 YSYEKL, per germline. The CDR3 consists of 15 residues. CDR3 protein: CASSQAASTGIGYTF. The CDR3 DNA follows: TGCGCCAGCAGCCAAGCGGCCTCAACGGGTATTGGCTACACCTTC.

The chain links TRBV2 to TRBJ2-7; TRBD1 is a possible D gene (5 bases). Germline V lookup: CDR1 SNHLY, CDR2 FYNNEI. This CDR3 is 12 amino acids long. The germline V and J ends were trimmed by 10 bases and 0 bases, with 10 bases remaining between them. CDR3 nucleotide sequence: TGTGCCAAGAAGACAGACTCCTACGAGCAGTACTTC. Protein product: CAKKTDSYEQYF.

The chain recombines TRBV7-2 with TRBJ2-3; D is perhaps TRBD2 (6 bases). CDR1 is SGHTA and CDR2 is FQGNSA in the germline V gene. The CDR3 covers 15 residues. V gave up 5 bases and J gave up 1 base, with 13 bases separating them. CDR3 DNA: TGTGCCAGCAGCCGACGGGAGTTCGGCACAGATACGCAGTATTTT. It translates to CASSRREFGTDTQYF.

The chain is built from TRBV7-9 and TRBJ2-1, with D possibly being TRBD2 (5 bases). The CDR3 is 14 amino acids. Germline V gene data show CDR1 as SEHNR and CDR2 as FQNEAQ (reference sequence). V lost 7 bases to trimming and J lost 3 bases, with 13 bases between them. The CDR3 nucleotides are TGTGCCAGCACCCCTAGCTCGATCTACAATGAGCAGTTCTTC. Amino acids: CASTPSSIYNEQFF.

A remark on this clone: Compared with germline, one end of the junction differs, possibly owing to a read error. This chain uses TRBV7-9 with TRBJ1-1; D ambiguous. Germline V gene data show CDR1 as SEHNR and CDR2 as FQNEAQ (reference sequence). CDR3 size: 14 residues. The CDR3 DNA sequence: TGTTCCAGCAGCTTATTTCCGGAACACAGTGAAGCTTTCTTT. Translated: CSSSLFPEHSEAFF.

This chain links TRBV5-1 with TRBJ1-1; TRBD1 matches at 8 bases. The CDR3 totals 12 residues. Losses at the gene ends were 2 bases for V and 9 bases for J; bases not matched to a gene: 3. Germline V gives CDR1 SGHRS, CDR2 YFSETQ. The CDR3 here is CASSFGQGQAFF. The CDR3 DNA reads as TGCGCCAGCAGCTTTGGACAGGGTCAAGCTTTCTTT.

The J gene is TRBJ2-1, the V gene TRBV6-1; D remains unclear. V lost 8 bases and J 10 bases, leaving 12 bases between the germline ends. CDR1 and CDR2 (germline): MNHNS, SASEGT. The CDR3 spans 11 residues. This chain's CDR3 is CASGRLGEQFF. Here the CDR3 DNA reads TGTGCCAGCGGAAGGCTAGGCGAGCAGTTCTTC.

V is TRBV30 and J is TRBJ2-2; D may be TRBD1 (6 bases). Trimming removed 5 bases at V and 4 bases at J, with 23 bases between. Per germline, CDR1 GTSNPN and CDR2 SVGIG (reference sequence). The length of the CDR3 is 17 residues. This CDR3 reads CAWFPTGSKGATGELFF. The CDR3 DNA follows: TGTGCCTGGTTCCCGACAGGTTCTAAGGGAGCCACCGGGGAGCTGTTTTTT.

The V call is TRBV2, the J call TRBJ2-1; 10 bases are shared with TRBD2. Germline lookup yields CDR1 SNHLY and CDR2 FYNNEI. J gave up 6 bases and V 6 bases, and 5 bases lay outside the gene matches. This CDR3 contains 14 residues. CDR3 region: CASRLAGGFNEQFF. CDR3 sequence (DNA): TGTGCCAGCAGGTTAGCGGGAGGTTTCAATGAGCAGTTCTTC.

The chain's CDR3 is CASSGRLAGDDETQYF. CDR3 nucleotide sequence: TGCGCCAGCAGCGGCCGACTAGCGGGAGATGACGAGACCCAGTACTTC. This rearrangement joins TRBV5-1 to TRBJ2-5; 12 positions agree with TRBD2. Looked up from germline, CDR1 is SGHRS and CDR2 is YFSETQ. CDR3 length equals 16 residues. After removal of 4 bases from V and 5 bases from J, the junction contained 9 bases not matched to a gene.

Details on this clone: The junction does not match germline at one end; this may be a read error. This sequence joins TRBV9 and TRBJ2-7; 9 nucleotides align to TRBD1. This CDR3 contains 15 residues. In germline, CDR1 is SGDLS, CDR2 YYNGEE. The CDR3 loop reads CAGSVGGQGNGEQYF. The CDR3 DNA is TGTGCCGGCAGCGTAGGTGGACAGGGGAATGGCGAGCAGTACTTC.

V usage is TRBV7-3 and J usage is TRBJ1-1; TRBD1 might be the D (5 bases). There are 13 residues in the CDR3. Germline V gene data show CDR1 as SGHTA and CDR2 as FQGTGA. The germline V and J ends were trimmed by 2 bases and 7 bases, with 11 bases remaining between them. The CDR3 sequence: CASSLDRELEAFF. DNA for the CDR3: TGTGCCAGCAGCTTAGACAGAGAACTTGAAGCTTTCTTT.

This clone was found a few times. The chain is built from TRBV5-8 and TRBJ1-1, with 7 bases aligning to TRBD1. V lost 3 bases, J lost 1 base, and 9 bases stayed unmatched. This CDR3 is 16 amino acids long. Germline V lookup: CDR1 SGHTS, CDR2 YDEGEE. The CDR3 sequence is CASSSGQATPNTEAFF. CDR3 coding DNA: TGTGCCAGCAGCTCCGGACAGGCCACCCCGAACACTGAAGCTTTCTTT.

V and J are TRBV30 and TRBJ2-7, with TRBD2 matching 13 bases. V lost 3 bases to trimming and J lost 7 bases; unmatched junction nucleotides: 6. The V gene's germline CDR1 is GTSNPN and CDR2 SVGIG (reference sequence). The CDR3 runs to 14 residues. As DNA, the CDR3 is TGTGCCTGGAGGGGACTAGCGGGATTGGGGGAGCAGTACTTC. The encoded protein is CAWRGLAGLGEQYF.

This clone was recorded a few times. This rearrangement joins TRBV9 to TRBJ2-3, with D unclear. With 7 bases removed from V and 5 bases from J, the gap between germline ends came to 17 bases. In germline, CDR1 is SGDLS, CDR2 YYNGEE. This CDR3 region has 14 residues. CDR3 in amino acids: CASGKGEAVDTQYF. CDR3 bases: TGTGCCAGCGGTAAAGGTGAGGCCGTAGATACGCAGTATTTT.